The clone carrying this TCR beta chain came up a few times. The antigen remains undetermined. Study-wide findings and caveats: In terms of TCR gene usage, tumor memory CD4+ T cells clustered together with blood and lymph node memory CD4+ cells, as well as with lymph node naive CD4+ cells. Larger-cohort validation covered only one TCR beta V-J rearrangement. Greatest tumor Treg TCR overlap was with tumor naive CD4+ cells.

Semi-nested PCR with Nested Universal Primer A followed constant-region reverse priming of full-length variable regions. TCRdb itself ran the 5' RACE reads through MiXCR, one entry per CDR3 protein. The data hold tens of thousands of distinct CDR3 sequences, with around 30% observed a single time. The sample taken for sequencing was memory CD4+ T cells sorted from a lymph node. Subset given: memory CD4+ T cells, CD4+CD45RO+CD25-. This sequence originates from a female donor with breast cancer.

DNA of the CDR3: TGTGCCATCAGTGAGGTCACCTCCTACGAGCAGTACTTC. Translating gives CAISEVTSYEQYF. The chain links TRBV10-3 to TRBJ2-7; unclear D gene. The germline CDR1 and CDR2 sequences are ENHRY and SYGVKD. The length of the CDR3 is 13 residues. Trimming took off 2 bases at V and 0 bases at J, with 5 bases between the two ends.